This TCR beta chain derives from a study of blood T cell repertoires in COVID-19. Background on the study: Specimens from acute and convalescent COVID-19 originated in the United States, Italy and Spain.

V shed 9 bases and J 4 bases; nucleotides not matched to a gene: 16. This CDR3 has 16 residues. Original methodology: Estimated nucleated cell counts came from reference gene primer amplification. Sequenced by immunoSEQ multiplex PCR; TCRdb stores in-frame clones only, minus some. D and trimming were read from the DNA, whereas the V and J calls and clone size are those reported in that table. The profile covers some 170,000 clones, with roughly 86% appearing a single time and about 1.4% taken by the ten largest. The rearrangement links TRBV5-3 to TRBJ1-1; 9 bases agree with TRBD1. TRBV5-3 is sorted into the ORF group, with uncertain function. The material sequenced was peripheral blood. The receptor was derived from a woman aged 45 to 65 with acute or convalescent COVID-19. CDR3 residues: CAISTGTGRRRTEAFF. In nucleotides, the CDR3 is TGTGCCATCAGTACCGGGACAGGGAGGAGGCGCACTGAAGCTTTCTTT.